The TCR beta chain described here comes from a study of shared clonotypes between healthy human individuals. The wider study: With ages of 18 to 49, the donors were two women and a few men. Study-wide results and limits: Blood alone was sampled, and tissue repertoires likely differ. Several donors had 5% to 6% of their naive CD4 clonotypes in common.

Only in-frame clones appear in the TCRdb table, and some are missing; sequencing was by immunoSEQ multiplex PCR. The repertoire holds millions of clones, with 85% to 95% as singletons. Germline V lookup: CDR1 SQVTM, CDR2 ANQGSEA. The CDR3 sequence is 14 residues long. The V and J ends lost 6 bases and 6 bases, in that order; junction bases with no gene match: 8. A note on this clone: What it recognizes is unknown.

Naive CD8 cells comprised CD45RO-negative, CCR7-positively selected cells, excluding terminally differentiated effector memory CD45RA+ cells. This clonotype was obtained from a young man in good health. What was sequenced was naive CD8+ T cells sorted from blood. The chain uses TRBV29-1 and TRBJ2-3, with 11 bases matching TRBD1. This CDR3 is CSVAGTGGRDTQYF. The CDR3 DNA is TGCAGCGTGGCCGGGACAGGGGGTCGTGATACGCAGTATTTT.